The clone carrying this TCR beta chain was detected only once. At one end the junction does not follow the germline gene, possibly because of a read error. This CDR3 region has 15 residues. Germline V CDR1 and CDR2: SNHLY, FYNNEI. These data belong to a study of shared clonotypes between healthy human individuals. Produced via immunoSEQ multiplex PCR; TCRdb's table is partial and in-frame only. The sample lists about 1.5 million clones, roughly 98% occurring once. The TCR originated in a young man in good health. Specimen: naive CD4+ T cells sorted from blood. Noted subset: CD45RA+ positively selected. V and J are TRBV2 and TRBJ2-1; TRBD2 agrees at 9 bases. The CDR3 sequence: CASTEGLAGYNEQFF. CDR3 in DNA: TGTGCCAGCACTGAAGGGCTAGCGGGATACAATGAGCAGTTCTTC.